Sequencing of this T cell receptor beta chain was carried out in a study of CD8 T cells in Susac syndrome. Germline CDR1 and CDR2: MNHEY and SVGEGT. The CDR3 has 14 amino acids. J lost 5 bases, V lost 5 bases, and 3 bases had no gene match. This clonotype was seen more than once but under ten times. Reverse transcription of 0.5 to 1 ug RNA was carried out with random hexamers. One entry per CDR3 protein, called by TCRdb with MiXCR from the immunoSEQ multiplex PCR reads. Found here are about 160,000 distinct CDR3 sequences, about 91% of them singletons; the top ten hold under 0.085%. The receptor was derived from a human donor in good health. Sample: CD4+ T cells from PBMCs. The rearrangement joins TRBV6-2 or TRBV6-3 to TRBJ1-4; 9 bases fit TRBD1. CDR3 amino acids: CASSPGQGNEKLFF. CDR3 DNA: TGTGCCAGCAGTCCCGGACAGGGGAATGAAAAACTGTTTTTT.